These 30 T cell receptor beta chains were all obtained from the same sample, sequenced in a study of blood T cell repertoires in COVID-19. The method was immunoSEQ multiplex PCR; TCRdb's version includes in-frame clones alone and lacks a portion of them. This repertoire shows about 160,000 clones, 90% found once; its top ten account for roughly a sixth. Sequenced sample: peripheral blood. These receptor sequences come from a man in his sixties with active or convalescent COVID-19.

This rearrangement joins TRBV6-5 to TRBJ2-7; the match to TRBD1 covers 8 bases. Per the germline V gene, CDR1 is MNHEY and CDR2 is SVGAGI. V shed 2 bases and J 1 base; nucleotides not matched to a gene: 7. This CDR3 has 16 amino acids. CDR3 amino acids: CASSYRTGTGSYEQYF. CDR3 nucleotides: TGTGCCAGCAGTTACCGGACAGGGACGGGTTCCTACGAGCAGTACTTC.

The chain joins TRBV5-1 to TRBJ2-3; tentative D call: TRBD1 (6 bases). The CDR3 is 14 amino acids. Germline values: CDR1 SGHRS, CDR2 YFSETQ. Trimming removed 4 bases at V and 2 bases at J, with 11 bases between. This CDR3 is CASSPQGYTDTQYF. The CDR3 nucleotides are TGCGCCAGCAGCCCCCAGGGGTACACAGATACGCAGTATTTT. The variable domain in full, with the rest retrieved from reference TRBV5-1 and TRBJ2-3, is KAGVTQTPRYLIKTRGQQVTLSCSPISGHRSVSWYQQTPGQGLQFLFEYFSETQRNKGNFPGRFSGRQFSNSRSEMNVSTLELGDSALYLCASSPQGYTDTQYFGPGTRLTVL.

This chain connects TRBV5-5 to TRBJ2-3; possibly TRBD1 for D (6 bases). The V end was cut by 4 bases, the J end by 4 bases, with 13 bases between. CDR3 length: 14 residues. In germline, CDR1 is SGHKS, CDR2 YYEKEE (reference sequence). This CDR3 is CASSPDRIADTQYF. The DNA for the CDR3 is TGTGCCAGCAGCCCCGACAGGATTGCAGATACGCAGTATTTT. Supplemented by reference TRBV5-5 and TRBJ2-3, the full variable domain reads DAGVTQSPTHLIKTRGQQVTLRCSPISGHKSVSWYQQVLGQGPQFIFQYYEKEERGRGNFPDRFSARQFPNYSSELNVNALLLGDSALYLCASSPDRIADTQYFGPGTRLTVL.

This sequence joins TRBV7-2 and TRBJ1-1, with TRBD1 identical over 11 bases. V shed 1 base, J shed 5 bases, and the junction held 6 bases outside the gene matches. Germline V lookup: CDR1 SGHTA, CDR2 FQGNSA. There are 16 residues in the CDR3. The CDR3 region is CASSLVGQGAGTEAFF. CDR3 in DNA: TGTGCCAGCAGCTTAGTTGGACAGGGGGCAGGTACTGAAGCTTTCTTT.

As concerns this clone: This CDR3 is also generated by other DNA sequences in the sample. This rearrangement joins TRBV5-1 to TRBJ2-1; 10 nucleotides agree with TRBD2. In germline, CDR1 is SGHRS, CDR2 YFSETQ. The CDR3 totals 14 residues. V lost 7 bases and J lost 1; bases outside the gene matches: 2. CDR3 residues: CASSSGGSYNEQFF. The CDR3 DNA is TGCGCCAGCTCTAGCGGGGGATCCTACAATGAGCAGTTCTTC. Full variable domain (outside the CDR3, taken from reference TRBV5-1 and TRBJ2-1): KAGVTQTPRYLIKTRGQQVTLSCSPISGHRSVSWYQQTPGQGLQFLFEYFSETQRNKGNFPGRFSGRQFSNSRSEMNVSTLELGDSALYLCASSSGGSYNEQFFGPGTRLTVL.

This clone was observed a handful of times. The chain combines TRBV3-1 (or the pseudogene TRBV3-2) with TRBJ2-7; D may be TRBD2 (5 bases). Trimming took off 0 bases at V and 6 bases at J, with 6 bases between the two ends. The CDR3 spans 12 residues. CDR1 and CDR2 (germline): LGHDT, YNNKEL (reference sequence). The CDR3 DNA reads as TGTGCCAGCAGCCAAGAGAGCGGCGAGCAGTACTTC. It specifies CASSQESGEQYF.

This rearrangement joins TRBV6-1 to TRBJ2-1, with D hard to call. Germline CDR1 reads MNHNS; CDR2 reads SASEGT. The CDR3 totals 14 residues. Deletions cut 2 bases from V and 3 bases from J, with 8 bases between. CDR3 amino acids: CASSEIYVYNEQFF. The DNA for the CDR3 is TGTGCCAGCAGTGAAATCTACGTCTACAATGAGCAGTTCTTC.

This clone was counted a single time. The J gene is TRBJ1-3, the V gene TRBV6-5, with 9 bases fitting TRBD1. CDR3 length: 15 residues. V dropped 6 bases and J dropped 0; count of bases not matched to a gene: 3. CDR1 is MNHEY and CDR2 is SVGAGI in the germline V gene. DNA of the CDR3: TGTGCCAGCAGGGGGACAGGGTCCTCTGGAAACACCATATATTTT. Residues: CASRGTGSSGNTIYF.

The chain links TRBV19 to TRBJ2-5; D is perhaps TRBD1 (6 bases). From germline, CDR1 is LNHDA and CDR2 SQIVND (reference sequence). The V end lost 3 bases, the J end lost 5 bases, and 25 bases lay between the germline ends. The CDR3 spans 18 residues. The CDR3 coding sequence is TGTGCCAGTAGTATTAGGGTTGGGGTCAGGGGATCAATCGAGACCCAGTACTTC. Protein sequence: CASSIRVGVRGSIETQYF.

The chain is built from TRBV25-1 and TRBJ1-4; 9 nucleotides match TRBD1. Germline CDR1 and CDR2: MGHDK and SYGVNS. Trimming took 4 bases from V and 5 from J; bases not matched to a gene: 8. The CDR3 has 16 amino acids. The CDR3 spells CASSAGEGTGNEKLFF. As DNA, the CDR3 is TGTGCCAGCAGTGCAGGAGAGGGGACAGGGAATGAAAAACTGTTTTTT.

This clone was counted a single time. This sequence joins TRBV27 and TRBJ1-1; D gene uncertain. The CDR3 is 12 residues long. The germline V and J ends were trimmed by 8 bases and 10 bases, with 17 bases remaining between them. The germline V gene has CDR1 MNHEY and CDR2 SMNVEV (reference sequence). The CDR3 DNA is TGTGCCAGCGCTGGGAATGCCCGGGGAGCTTTCTTT. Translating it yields CASAGNARGAFF.

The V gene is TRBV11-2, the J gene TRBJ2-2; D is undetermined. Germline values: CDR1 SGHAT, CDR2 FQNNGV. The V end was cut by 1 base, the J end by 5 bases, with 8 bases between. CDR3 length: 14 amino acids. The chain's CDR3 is CASSLAAETGELFF. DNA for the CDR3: TGTGCCAGCAGCTTAGCTGCAGAAACCGGGGAGCTGTTTTTT.

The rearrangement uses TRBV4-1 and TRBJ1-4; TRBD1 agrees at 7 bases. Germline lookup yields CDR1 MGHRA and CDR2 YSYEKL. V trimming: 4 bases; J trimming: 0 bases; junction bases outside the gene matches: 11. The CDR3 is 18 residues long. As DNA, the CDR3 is TGCGCCAGCAGCCCGCCGGGACAGATAATGTCAACTAATGAAAAACTGTTTTTT. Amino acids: CASSPPGQIMSTNEKLFF.

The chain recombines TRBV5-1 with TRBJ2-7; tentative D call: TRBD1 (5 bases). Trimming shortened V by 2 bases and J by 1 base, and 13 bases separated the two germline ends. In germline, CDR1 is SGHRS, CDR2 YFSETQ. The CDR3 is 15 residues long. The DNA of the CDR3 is TGCGCCAGCAGCTTTGCGGCAGGGTTGTCCTACGAGCAGTACTTC. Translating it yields CASSFAAGLSYEQYF.

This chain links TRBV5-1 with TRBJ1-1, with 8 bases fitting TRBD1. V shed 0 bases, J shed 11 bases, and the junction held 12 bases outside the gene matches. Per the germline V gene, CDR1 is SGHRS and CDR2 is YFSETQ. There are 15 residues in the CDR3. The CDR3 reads CASSLGTGGDKPAFF. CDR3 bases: TGCGCCAGCAGCTTGGGTACAGGGGGTGATAAACCGGCTTTCTTT.

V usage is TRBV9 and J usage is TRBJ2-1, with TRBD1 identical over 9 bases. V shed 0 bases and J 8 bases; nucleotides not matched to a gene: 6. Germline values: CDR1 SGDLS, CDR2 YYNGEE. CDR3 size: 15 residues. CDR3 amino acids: CASSVARTGVDEQFF. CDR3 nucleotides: TGTGCCAGCAGCGTAGCGAGGACAGGGGTCGATGAGCAGTTCTTC.

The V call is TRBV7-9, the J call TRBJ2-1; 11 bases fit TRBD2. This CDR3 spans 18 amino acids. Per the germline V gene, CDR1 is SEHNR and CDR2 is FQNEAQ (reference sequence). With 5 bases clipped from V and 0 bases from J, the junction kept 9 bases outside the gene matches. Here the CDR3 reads CASSPTSGSWSSYNEQFF. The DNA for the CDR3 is TGTGCCAGCAGCCCCACTAGCGGGAGTTGGAGCTCCTACAATGAGCAGTTCTTC.

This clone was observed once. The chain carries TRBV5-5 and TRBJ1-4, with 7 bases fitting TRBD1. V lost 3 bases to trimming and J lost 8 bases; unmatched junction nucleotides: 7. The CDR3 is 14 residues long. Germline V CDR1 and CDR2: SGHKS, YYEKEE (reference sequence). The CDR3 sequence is CASSSGQVGEKLFF. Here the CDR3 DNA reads TGTGCCAGCAGCTCCGGACAGGTGGGGGAAAAACTGTTTTTT.

CDR3 sequence (DNA): TGTGCCAGCAGTGAAGTTCCCCTATCCAATTCACCCCTCCACTTT. Protein product: CASSEVPLSNSPLHF. V gene TRBV2 combines with J gene TRBJ1-6; D remains unclear. Germline CDR1 and CDR2: SNHLY and FYNNEI. V was trimmed by 1 base and J by 7 bases, leaving 11 bases between them. This CDR3 has 15 residues.

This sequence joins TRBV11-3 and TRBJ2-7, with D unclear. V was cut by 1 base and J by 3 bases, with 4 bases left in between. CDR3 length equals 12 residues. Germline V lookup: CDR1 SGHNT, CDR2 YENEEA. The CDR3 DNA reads TGTGCCAGCAGCTTAGGTAGCTACGAGCAGTACTTC. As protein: CASSLGSYEQYF.

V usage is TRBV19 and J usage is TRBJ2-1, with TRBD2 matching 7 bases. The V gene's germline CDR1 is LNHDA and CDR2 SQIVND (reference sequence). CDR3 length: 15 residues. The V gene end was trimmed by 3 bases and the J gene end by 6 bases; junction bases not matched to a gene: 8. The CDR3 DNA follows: TGTGCCAGTAGTATGTTTGTGGGAGGGCCCAATGAGCAGTTCTTC. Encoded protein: CASSMFVGGPNEQFF.

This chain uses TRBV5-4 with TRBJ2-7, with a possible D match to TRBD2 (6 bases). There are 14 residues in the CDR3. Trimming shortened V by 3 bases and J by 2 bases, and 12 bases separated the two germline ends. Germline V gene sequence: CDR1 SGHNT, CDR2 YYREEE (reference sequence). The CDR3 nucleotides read TGTGCCAGCAGCTCGGGAGCAAGCCCCTACGAGCAGTACTTC. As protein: CASSSGASPYEQYF.

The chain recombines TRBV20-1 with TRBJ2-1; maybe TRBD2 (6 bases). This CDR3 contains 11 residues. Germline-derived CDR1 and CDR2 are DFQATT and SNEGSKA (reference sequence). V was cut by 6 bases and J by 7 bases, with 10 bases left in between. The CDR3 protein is CSANRENEQFF. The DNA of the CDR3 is TGCAGTGCGAACCGGGAGAATGAGCAGTTCTTC.

CDR3 in amino acids: CASILGGVGEQYF. The DNA for the CDR3 is TGTGCCAGCATCTTGGGGGGTGTGGGCGAGCAGTACTTC. The V call is TRBV28, the J call TRBJ2-7; possible D gene TRBD2, 6 bases. CDR3 length: 13 amino acids. Trimming took 7 bases from V and 6 from J, leaving 16 bases between them. Germline CDR1 reads MDHEN; CDR2 reads SYDVKM.

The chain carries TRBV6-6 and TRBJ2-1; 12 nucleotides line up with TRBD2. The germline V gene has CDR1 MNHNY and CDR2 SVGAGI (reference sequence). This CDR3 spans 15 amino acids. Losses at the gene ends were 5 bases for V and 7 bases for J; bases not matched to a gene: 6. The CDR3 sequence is CASSPSGRALNEQFF. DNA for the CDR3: TGTGCCAGCAGTCCTAGCGGGAGGGCTCTGAATGAGCAGTTCTTC.

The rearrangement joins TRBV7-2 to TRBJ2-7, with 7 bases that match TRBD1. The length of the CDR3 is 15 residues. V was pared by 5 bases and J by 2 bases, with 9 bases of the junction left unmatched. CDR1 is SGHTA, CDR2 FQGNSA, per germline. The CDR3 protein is CASSPHRGPTYEQYF. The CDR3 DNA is TGTGCCAGCAGCCCACACAGGGGACCTACCTACGAGCAGTACTTC.

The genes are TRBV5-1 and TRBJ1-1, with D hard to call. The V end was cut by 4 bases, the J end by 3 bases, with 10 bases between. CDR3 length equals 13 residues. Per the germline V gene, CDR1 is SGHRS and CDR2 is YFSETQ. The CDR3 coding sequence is TGCGCCAGCAGCGAGTCCGGGGACACTGAAGCTTTCTTT. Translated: CASSESGDTEAFF.

Written as DNA, the CDR3 is TGTGCCAGCAGTGTGGAGGGGGCGAGCAATCAGCCCCAGCATTTT. Translated, it gives CASSVEGASNQPQHF. This chain uses TRBV2 with TRBJ1-5; 7 nucleotides align to TRBD1. This CDR3 has 15 residues. The trim removed 4 bases at V and 1 base at J, leaving 4 bases unmatched. The germline V gene encodes CDR1 SNHLY and CDR2 FYNNEI.

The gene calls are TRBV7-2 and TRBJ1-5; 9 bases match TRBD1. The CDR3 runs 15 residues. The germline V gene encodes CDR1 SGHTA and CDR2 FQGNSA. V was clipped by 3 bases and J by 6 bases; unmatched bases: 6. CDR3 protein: CASSFPGQGGQPQHF. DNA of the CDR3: TGTGCCAGCAGCTTCCCGGGACAGGGCGGTCAGCCCCAGCATTTT.

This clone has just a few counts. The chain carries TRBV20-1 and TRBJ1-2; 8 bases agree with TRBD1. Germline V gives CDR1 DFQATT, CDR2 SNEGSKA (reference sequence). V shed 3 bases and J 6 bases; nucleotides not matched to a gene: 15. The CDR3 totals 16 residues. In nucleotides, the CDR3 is TGCAGTGCTAGTCAGGCAGGGGGCGGTGCTGGACATGGCTACACCTTC. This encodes CSASQAGGGAGHGYTF.